The T cell receptor (beta chain) under discussion was sequenced for a study of blood T cell repertoires in COVID-19. Turning to the study itself: Whether acute or convalescent, the COVID-19 samples came from the United States, Italy and Spain. The analysed material was cDNA or gDNA that came from T cells, B-cell-depleted T cells, or PBMCs.

Per the germline V gene, CDR1 is SGHRS and CDR2 is YFSETQ. The V end was cut by 1 base, the J end by 4 bases, with 12 bases between. The length of the CDR3 is 15 residues. In the original processing: Amplification of reference gene primers was used by the study to estimate nucleated cell counts. Produced via immunoSEQ multiplex PCR; TCRdb's table is partial and in-frame only. That table is the source of V, J and clone size, and D and trimming were worked out from the DNA. This table holds about 74,000 clones, around 82% found once. V gene TRBV5-1 combines with J gene TRBJ2-1, with D tentatively TRBD1 (5 bases). The clonotype comes from a human donor in a cohort sampled during active COVID-19. The sample consisted of peripheral blood. CDR3 sequence (DNA): TGCGCCAGCAGCTTGACAGGCGAGCTTTACAATGAGCAGTTCTTC. The encoded protein is CASSLTGELYNEQFF.